The entry below gives a single T cell receptor beta chain sequence along with its context. The CDR3 covers 12 residues. Trimming stripped 9 bases from V and 3 bases from J, with 12 bases between. Germline CDR1 SGHRS, CDR2 YFSETQ. Clones were read by immunoSEQ multiplex PCR, and TCRdb kept only the in-frame ones, dropping some. The repertoire consists of over a million clones, with roughly 95% occurring once and the leading ten covering over 1%. This record comes from a study of shared clonotypes between healthy human individuals. The V gene is TRBV5-1, the J gene TRBJ1-1; no definite D call. The sample was naive CD4+ T cells sorted from blood. As for subset: CD45RA+ positively selected. This sequence originates from a man aged 30-40 years in good health. The CDR3 protein is CATRTEDTEAFF. The CDR3 DNA reads as TGCGCCACCAGGACGGAGGACACTGAAGCTTTCTTT.